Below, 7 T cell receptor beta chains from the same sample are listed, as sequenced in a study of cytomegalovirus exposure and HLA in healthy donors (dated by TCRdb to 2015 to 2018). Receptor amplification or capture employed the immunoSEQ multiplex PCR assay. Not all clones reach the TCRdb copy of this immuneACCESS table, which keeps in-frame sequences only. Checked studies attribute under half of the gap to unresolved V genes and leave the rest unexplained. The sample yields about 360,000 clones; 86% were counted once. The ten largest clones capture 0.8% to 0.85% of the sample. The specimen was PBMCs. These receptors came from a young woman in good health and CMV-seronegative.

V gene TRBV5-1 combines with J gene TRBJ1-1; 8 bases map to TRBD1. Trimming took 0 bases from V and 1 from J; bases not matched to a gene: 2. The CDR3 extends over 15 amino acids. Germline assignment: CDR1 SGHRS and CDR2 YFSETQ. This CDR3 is CASSLGTGSNTEAFF. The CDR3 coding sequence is TGCGCCAGCAGCTTGGGGACAGGGTCGAACACTGAAGCTTTCTTT. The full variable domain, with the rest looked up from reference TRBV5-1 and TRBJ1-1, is KAGVTQTPRYLIKTRGQQVTLSCSPISGHRSVSWYQQTPGQGLQFLFEYFSETQRNKGNFPGRFSGRQFSNSRSEMNVSTLELGDSALYLCASSLGTGSNTEAFFGQGTRLTVV.

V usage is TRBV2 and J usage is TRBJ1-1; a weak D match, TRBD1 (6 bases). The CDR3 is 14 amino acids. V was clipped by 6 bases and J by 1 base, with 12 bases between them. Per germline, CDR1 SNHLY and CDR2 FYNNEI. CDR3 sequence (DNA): TGTGCCAGCAGAAGTCTACAGGGGAACACTGAAGCTTTCTTT. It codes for CASRSLQGNTEAFF.

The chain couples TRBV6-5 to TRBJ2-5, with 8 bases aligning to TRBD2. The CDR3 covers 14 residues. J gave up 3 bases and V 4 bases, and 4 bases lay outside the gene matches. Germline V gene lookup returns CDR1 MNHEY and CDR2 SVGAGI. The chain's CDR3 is CASSFEAGEETQYF. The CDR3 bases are TGTGCCAGCAGTTTTGAAGCGGGAGAAGAGACCCAGTACTTC.

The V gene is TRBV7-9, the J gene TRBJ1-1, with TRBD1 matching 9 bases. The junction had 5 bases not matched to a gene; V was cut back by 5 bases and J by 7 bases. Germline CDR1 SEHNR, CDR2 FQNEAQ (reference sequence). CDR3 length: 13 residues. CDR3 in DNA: TGTGCCAGCAGCCCGGGACAGGGTCTTGAAGCTTTCTTT. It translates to CASSPGQGLEAFF.

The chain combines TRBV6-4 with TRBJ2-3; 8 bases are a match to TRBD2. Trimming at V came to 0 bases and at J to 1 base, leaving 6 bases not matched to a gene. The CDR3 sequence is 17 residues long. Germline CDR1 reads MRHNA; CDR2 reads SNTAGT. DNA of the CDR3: TGTGCCAGCAGTGACTCGCCCGGGGGGGTCGGCACAGATACGCAGTATTTT. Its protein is CASSDSPGGVGTDTQYF.

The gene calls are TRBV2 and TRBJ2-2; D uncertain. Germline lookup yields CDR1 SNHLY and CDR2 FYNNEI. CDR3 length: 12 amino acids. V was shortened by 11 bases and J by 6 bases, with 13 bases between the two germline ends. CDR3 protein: CAYPVVPGELFF. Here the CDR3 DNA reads TGTGCCTACCCGGTTGTTCCCGGGGAGCTGTTTTTT.

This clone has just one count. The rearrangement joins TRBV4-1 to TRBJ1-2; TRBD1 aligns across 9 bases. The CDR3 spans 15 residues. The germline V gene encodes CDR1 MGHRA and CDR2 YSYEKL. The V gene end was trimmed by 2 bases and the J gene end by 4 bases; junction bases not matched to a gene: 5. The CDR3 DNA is TGCGCCAGCAGCCAACGACAGGGGGTTGGCTATGGCTACACCTTC. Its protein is CASSQRQGVGYGYTF.